The 27 T cell receptor beta chains presented below share a single source sample, sequenced in a study of T cell responses to AZD1222 COVID-19 vaccine (dated by TCRdb to about 2021). Library creation used the immunoSEQ multiplex PCR assay. TCRdb obtained this table from immuneACCESS and retained in-frame rearrangements with V and J assigned. These tables miss some clones; where compared with another copy, unresolved V genes account for less than half of the shortfall, and the remainder is unexplained. A total of about 150,000 clones appear in this sample, about nine tenths of them only once. The ten largest clones capture around 2.2% of the sample. Taken with the paper, the label for time point translates to: baseline before first vaccination. Here the sequenced sample was peripheral blood, taken on day 0 of AZD1222 vaccination. The receptors derive from an adult in good health.

V is TRBV28 and J is TRBJ2-7; 13 bases are shared with TRBD2. Germline-derived CDR1 and CDR2 are MDHEN and SYDVKM. After removal of 2 bases from V and 6 bases from J, the junction contained 7 bases not matched to a gene. The CDR3 spans 16 residues. The CDR3 coding sequence is TGTGCCAGCAGTTTAGTAGGACTAGCGGGAGCGGGCGAGCAGTACTTC. This gives the protein CASSLVGLAGAGEQYF.

The chain links TRBV30 to TRBJ1-5; TRBD1 agrees at 8 bases. Germline trimming cut 3 bases from V and 3 bases from J; bases unmatched to any gene: 7. There are 15 residues in the CDR3. Germline V gene lookup returns CDR1 GTSNPN and CDR2 SVGIG (reference sequence). The CDR3 loop is CAWSPGDRNNQPQHF. The CDR3 DNA reads as TGTGCCTGGAGCCCCGGGGACAGGAACAATCAGCCCCAGCATTTT.

The rearrangement links TRBV7-9 to TRBJ2-1, with 7 bases lining up with TRBD2. CDR1 and CDR2 (germline): SEHNR, FQNEAQ (reference sequence). V lost 5 bases and J lost 4; bases outside the gene matches: 5. The CDR3 has 14 residues. The CDR3 bases are TGTGCCAGCAGCCTAACTAGCGCGTACAATGAGCAGTTCTTC. Translated, it gives CASSLTSAYNEQFF.

The chain couples TRBV6-2 or TRBV6-3 to TRBJ2-1; 7 bases map to TRBD2. Germline CDR1 MNHEY, CDR2 SVGEGT. The CDR3 spans 15 residues. V was pared by 4 bases and J by 4 bases, with 7 bases of the junction left unmatched. The chain's CDR3 is CASSSTSWDYNEQFF. In DNA, the CDR3 is TGTGCCAGCAGTTCGACTAGCTGGGATTACAATGAGCAGTTCTTC.

The chain links TRBV5-1 to TRBJ1-3, with a tentative D call TRBD1 (5 bases). V was pared by 0 bases and J by 2 bases, with 12 bases between. The CDR3 covers 16 residues. CDR1 is SGHRS and CDR2 is YFSETQ in the germline V gene. Written as DNA, the CDR3 is TGCGCCAGCAGCTTGGTTTCACAGGCTCCTGGAAACACCATATATTTT. Translation: CASSLVSQAPGNTIYF.

J is TRBJ1-4 and V is TRBV28; 7 positions match TRBD1. V shed 6 bases, J shed 3 bases, and the junction held 4 bases outside the gene matches. This CDR3 region has 14 residues. Germline-derived CDR1 and CDR2 are MDHEN and SYDVKM. CDR3 bases: TGTGCCAGCAGATTGACAGGGCCTAATGAAAAACTGTTTTTT. The encoded protein is CASRLTGPNEKLFF.

V and J are TRBV7-2 and TRBJ2-7; the match to TRBD2 covers 7 bases. Germline V gives CDR1 SGHTA, CDR2 FQGNSA. The CDR3 has 16 residues. Trimming cost V 4 bases and J 0 bases; bases outside gene matches: 9. CDR3 region: CASSSTPQRGSYEQYF. The CDR3 DNA is TGTGCCAGCAGCTCCACCCCTCAGCGGGGCTCCTACGAGCAGTACTTC.

The CDR3 sequence is CASSVGAGETQYF. In DNA, the CDR3 is TGTGCCAGCAGCGTAGGGGCTGGGGAGACCCAGTACTTC. The chain combines TRBV9 with TRBJ2-5; unclear D gene. Trimming left V 0 bases short and J 5 bases short, with 8 bases between. This CDR3 region has 13 residues. CDR1 is SGDLS, CDR2 YYNGEE, per germline.

The genes are TRBV4-3 and TRBJ2-6; 11 bases align to TRBD2. The CDR3 consists of 19 residues. CDR1 and CDR2 from the germline V gene are LGHNA and YSLEER. Losses at the gene ends were 2 bases for V and 4 bases for J; bases not matched to a gene: 10. The CDR3 sequence: CASSQLSGRAYMGANVLTF. The CDR3 nucleotides are TGCGCCAGCAGCCAACTTAGCGGGAGGGCCTATATGGGGGCCAACGTCCTGACTTTC.

The gene calls are TRBV7-2 and TRBJ2-3; 7 bases match TRBD1. V was pared by 0 bases and J by 3 bases, with 3 bases of the junction left unmatched. Germline-derived CDR1 and CDR2 are SGHTA and FQGNSA. The CDR3 sequence is 15 residues long. CDR3 DNA: TGTGCCAGCAGCTTAGCTCCGGGACAGACAGATACGCAGTATTTT. This translates into CASSLAPGQTDTQYF.

The chain couples TRBV29-1 to TRBJ1-1; 8 bases agree with TRBD1. V shed 5 bases and J 0 bases; nucleotides not matched to a gene: 8. The germline V gene has CDR1 SQVTM and CDR2 ANQGSEA. This CDR3 contains 15 residues. DNA of the CDR3: TGCAGCGTTCACAGGGGGGCAACCATGAACACTGAAGCTTTCTTT. Its translation is CSVHRGATMNTEAFF.

This clone was seen only once. The rearrangement links TRBV18 to TRBJ1-1; unclear D gene. This CDR3 is built from 16 residues. Between the trimmed V and J ends, which lost 3 bases and 1 base, there was a span of 15 bases. Germline values: CDR1 KGHSH, CDR2 LQKENI. CDR3 amino acids: CASSPWTAPSNTEAFF. The CDR3 DNA reads as TGTGCCAGCTCACCCTGGACGGCTCCCTCGAACACTGAAGCTTTCTTT.

The table lists this clone with a few counts. CDR3 loop: CASSGSRGGELFF. The CDR3 DNA is TGTGCCAGCTCAGGGAGTCGTGGAGGGGAGCTGTTTTTT. This sequence joins TRBV18 and TRBJ2-2; the D gene is possibly TRBD2 (5 bases). Per germline, CDR1 KGHSH and CDR2 LQKENI. This CDR3 has 13 amino acids. Trimming cost V 5 bases and J 8 bases, with 12 bases left between them.

J is TRBJ2-1 and V is TRBV3-1 (or the pseudogene TRBV3-2), with D maybe TRBD1 (6 bases). Germline loops: CDR1 LGHDT, CDR2 YNNKEL (reference sequence). The V and J ends lost 1 base and 10 bases respectively, with 20 bases between them. The CDR3 has 16 residues. The CDR3 is CASSQVFGQGNSEQFF. CDR3 bases: TGTGCCAGCAGCCAAGTATTTGGGCAGGGGAATAGCGAGCAGTTCTTC.

The chain recombines TRBV11-3 with TRBJ2-1; TRBD1 might be the D (5 bases). The germline CDR1 and CDR2 sequences are SGHNT and YENEEA. There are 11 residues in the CDR3. V was cut by 7 bases and J by 7 bases, with 8 bases left in between. The CDR3 sequence: CASISGNEQFF. The CDR3 region has the DNA TGTGCCAGCATTTCAGGGAATGAGCAGTTCTTC.

The chain carries TRBV5-1 and TRBJ2-3; TRBD1 matches 10 bases. V trimming: 0 bases; J trimming: 2 bases; junction bases outside the gene matches: 6. Germline values: CDR1 SGHRS, CDR2 YFSETQ. The CDR3 is 17 residues long. CDR3 nucleotide sequence: TGCGCCAGCAGCTTGGGGACAGGGGGATCTAACACAGATACGCAGTATTTT. Translating gives CASSLGTGGSNTDTQYF.

DNA for the CDR3: TGTGCCAGCAGCGGGCCTGACACCTATTCTGGAAACACCATATATTTT. Its protein is CASSGPDTYSGNTIYF. The chain joins TRBV5-4 to TRBJ1-3; D is ambiguous. Germline CDR1 SGHNT, CDR2 YYREEE (reference sequence). The CDR3 runs 16 residues. Trimming cost V 4 bases and J 1 base, with 15 bases left between them.

The gene calls are TRBV7-9 and TRBJ1-5, with 8 bases aligning to TRBD1. CDR3 length: 16 residues. Per germline, CDR1 SEHNR and CDR2 FQNEAQ (reference sequence). Trimming removed 5 bases from V and 5 bases from J; junction bases left unmatched: 11. CDR3 DNA: TGTGCCAGCAGCCGTGGGACAGGCGGAGGGGATCAGCCCCAGCATTTT. Amino acid sequence: CASSRGTGGGDQPQHF.

The CDR3 sequence is CASSSLAGGPQETQYF. The DNA for the CDR3 is TGTGCCAGCAGTTCCTTAGCGGGAGGGCCACAGGAGACCCAGTACTTC. The chain links TRBV28 to TRBJ2-5; 11 bases are a match to TRBD2. The germline V gene encodes CDR1 MDHEN and CDR2 SYDVKM. J gave up 5 bases and V 4 bases, and 9 bases lay outside the gene matches. This CDR3 spans 16 amino acids.

The chain employs TRBV15 and TRBJ1-3; D remains unclear. From germline, CDR1 is LNHNV and CDR2 YYDKDF (reference sequence). The ends were cut back, 1 base at V and 1 base at J, with 8 bases in the middle. The CDR3 sequence is 15 residues long. CDR3 in amino acids: CATSRARGSGNTIYF. CDR3 nucleotides: TGTGCCACCAGCAGAGCCCGGGGTTCTGGAAACACCATATATTTT. Combining the CDR3 with reference TRBV15 and TRBJ1-3 gives the whole variable domain DAMVIQNPRYQVTQFGKPVTLSCSQTLNHNVMYWYQQKSSQAPKLLFHYYDKDFNNEADTPDNFQSRRPNTSFCFLDIRSPGLGDTAMYLCATSRARGSGNTIYFGEGSWLTVV.

This sequence joins TRBV6-2 or TRBV6-3 and TRBJ1-5; D gene uncertain. Germline V gene sequence: CDR1 MNHEY, CDR2 SVGEGT. The CDR3 is 20 amino acids. Deletions cut 0 bases from V and 0 bases from J, with 21 bases between. CDR3 sequence (DNA): TGTGCCAGCAGTTACTCGTCTCCGCAGCCCGTGGGGTATAGCAATCAGCCCCAGCATTTT. Its translation is CASSYSSPQPVGYSNQPQHF.

V usage is TRBV7-3 and J usage is TRBJ2-5; D gene ambiguous. V lost 4 bases and J 4 bases, leaving 7 bases between the germline ends. Per the germline V gene, CDR1 is SGHTA and CDR2 is FQGTGA. This CDR3 spans 12 amino acids. CDR3 nucleotide sequence: TGTGCCAGCAGCTCCGCTGGAGAGACCCAGTACTTC. Its translation is CASSSAGETQYF. Full variable domain (missing parts from reference TRBV7-3 and TRBJ2-5): GAGVSQTPSNKVTEKGKYVELRCDPISGHTALYWYRQSLGQGPEFLIYFQGTGAADDSGLPNDRFFAVRPEGSVSTLKIQRTERGDSAVYLCASSSAGETQYFGPGTRLLVL.

This rearrangement joins TRBV4-3 to TRBJ2-1, with 9 bases aligning to TRBD1. The V segment lost 6 bases and the J segment 1 base; nucleotides outside the gene matches: 4. From germline, CDR1 is LGHNA and CDR2 YSLEER. The CDR3 sequence is 15 residues long. In nucleotides, the CDR3 is TGCGCCAGCAGACGCGGGACAGGGTCCTACAATGAGCAGTTCTTC. Its translation: CASRRGTGSYNEQFF.

This sequence joins TRBV19 and TRBJ1-2; D is possibly TRBD1 (5 bases). The CDR3 runs to 11 residues. CDR1 LNHDA and CDR2 SQIVND come from the germline V gene (reference sequence). The V gene lost 5 bases and the J gene lost 8 bases, with 9 bases spanning the gap. The CDR3 protein is CASSAGTGYTF. The CDR3 DNA reads TGTGCCAGTAGTGCTGGGACGGGCTACACCTTC.

The chain carries TRBV27 and TRBJ2-7; TRBD2 might be the D (6 bases). Trimming stripped 0 bases from V and 6 bases from J, with 18 bases between. This CDR3 spans 16 amino acids. From germline, CDR1 is MNHEY and CDR2 SMNVEV (reference sequence). CDR3 sequence (DNA): TGTGCCAGCAGTTTATCAGGAGGGACGGTTGGATTCGAGCAGTACTTC. Protein: CASSLSGGTVGFEQYF.

The chain combines TRBV7-8 with TRBJ1-6, with D maybe TRBD1 (6 bases). Trimming removed 1 base from V and 5 bases from J, with 15 bases in between. The CDR3 covers 17 residues. Germline lookup yields CDR1 SGHVS and CDR2 FQNEAQ. This chain's CDR3 is CASSLVGTPRDNSPLHF. The CDR3 coding sequence is TGTGCCAGCAGCTTAGTCGGGACACCGAGGGATAATTCACCCCTCCACTTT.

The chain joins TRBV5-4 to TRBJ1-1; the D is unclear. Germline CDR1 reads SGHNT; CDR2 reads YYREEE (reference sequence). This CDR3 comprises 13 residues. Trimming removed 0 bases at V and 1 base at J, with 4 bases between. As DNA, the CDR3 is TGTGCCAGCAGCTTGGACTCGAACACTGAAGCTTTCTTT. Its protein is CASSLDSNTEAFF.